This passage covers 17 T cell receptor beta chains from one sample sequenced in a study of CD8 T cells in Susac syndrome. Random hexamers were used to reverse transcribe the RNA input (about 0.5 to 1 ug). Using its own MiXCR run on the immunoSEQ multiplex PCR reads, TCRdb lists one record per CDR3 protein. Among a few hundred thousand distinct CDR3 sequences listed, 95% were seen once. The sequencing input was CD4+ T cells from PBMCs. All receptors derive from a human donor with multiple sclerosis.

The chain uses TRBV12-3 or TRBV12-4 and TRBJ2-7, with TRBD2 identical over 7 bases. The junction had 9 bases not matched to a gene; V was cut back by 4 bases and J by 9 bases. The CDR3 extends over 13 amino acids. CDR3 nucleotide sequence: TGTGCCAGCAGTTCGGGGGGACCTACGCCGCAGTACTTC. It is translated as CASSSGGPTPQYF.

CDR3 coding DNA: TGCAGCCTGCGGTGGCAGGGACAAGAGACCCAGTACTTC. This codes for CSLRWQGQETQYF. This rearrangement joins TRBV29-1 to TRBJ2-5; D is possibly TRBD1 (5 bases). Germline V gene lookup returns CDR1 SQVTM and CDR2 ANQGSEA. V was pared by 8 bases and J by 2 bases, with 15 bases between. The CDR3 contains 13 residues. The full variable domain, completed using reference TRBV29-1 and TRBJ2-5, is SAVISQKPSRDICQRGTSLTIQCQVDSQVTMMFWYRQQPGQSLTLIATANQGSEATYESGFVIDKFPISRPNLTFSTLTVSNMSPEDSSIYLCSLRWQGQETQYFGPGTRLLVL.

The chain combines TRBV12-3 or TRBV12-4 with TRBJ2-7; TRBD1 agrees at 12 bases. The CDR3 covers 12 residues. The trim removed 6 bases at V and 12 bases at J, leaving 6 bases unmatched. CDR3 amino acids: CASSQGQGAWYF. The CDR3 DNA follows: TGTGCCAGCAGCCAGGGACAGGGGGCGTGGTACTTC.

V is TRBV12-3 or TRBV12-4 and J is TRBJ1-5; possibly TRBD1 for D (5 bases). The CDR3 has 13 residues. With 3 bases removed from V and 7 bases from J, the gap between germline ends came to 10 bases. CDR3: CASSLGPGQPQHF. The CDR3 bases are TGTGCCAGCAGTTTGGGACCAGGGCAGCCCCAGCATTTT.

The gene calls are TRBV15 and TRBJ2-2; D is unresolved. Per germline, CDR1 LNHNV and CDR2 YYDKDF (reference sequence). Deletions cut 4 bases from V and 0 bases from J, with 9 bases between. The CDR3 loop spans 15 amino acids. The CDR3 is CATSISSPNTGELFF. For the CDR3, the DNA is TGTGCCACCAGCATTAGTTCCCCGAACACCGGGGAGCTGTTTTTT.

CDR3 bases: TGTGCCAGCAGCCCAAGGGGTGGGCAGTCGGCCTCAAACATTCAGTACTTC. Protein sequence: CASSPRGGQSASNIQYF. The chain carries TRBV7-3 and TRBJ2-4; D is perhaps TRBD1 (5 bases). This CDR3 has 17 residues. Per germline, CDR1 SGHTA and CDR2 FQGTGA. With 5 bases removed from V and 6 bases from J, the gap between germline ends came to 23 bases.

The V and J genes are TRBV2 and TRBJ1-4; D is perhaps TRBD1 (5 bases). Germline loops: CDR1 SNHLY, CDR2 FYNNEI. This CDR3 is built from 15 residues. V lost 3 bases, J lost 13 bases, and 21 bases lay in between. CDR3 DNA sequence: TGTGCCAGCAGTGAGGGGCAGCGAATGTTCCCCGGACTGTTTTTT. It translates to CASSEGQRMFPGLFF. Using reference TRBV2 and TRBJ1-4 for the parts outside the CDR3, the full variable domain is EPEVTQTPSHQVTQMGQEVILRCVPISNHLYFYWYRQILGQKVEFLVSFYNNEISEKSEIFDDQFSVERPDGSNFTLKIRSTKLEDSAMYFCASSEGQRMFPGLFFGSGTQLSVL.

Only one count was recorded for this clonotype. CDR3 loop: CSARSAKTTRTGELFF. For the CDR3, the DNA is TGCAGTGCTAGATCTGCGAAGACTACGCGGACCGGGGAGCTGTTTTTT. The chain employs TRBV20-1 and TRBJ2-2; tentatively, D is TRBD2 (5 bases). The CDR3 extends over 16 amino acids. V lost 2 bases and J 5 bases, leaving 18 bases between the germline ends. Germline lookup yields CDR1 DFQATT and CDR2 SNEGSKA (reference sequence).

This rearrangement joins TRBV29-1 to TRBJ2-3; D tentatively reads TRBD1 or TRBD2 (5 bases each). V was pared by 0 bases and J by 6 bases, with 19 bases between. The CDR3 spans 16 residues. Per the germline V gene, CDR1 is SQVTM and CDR2 is ANQGSEA. The CDR3 DNA follows: TGCAGCGTTGAAGAATTCTGGGACCTAAGACGGGATACGCAGTATTTT. Translated, it gives CSVEEFWDLRRDTQYF.

The V call is TRBV7-8, the J call TRBJ2-1; D may be TRBD1 (5 bases). Germline-derived CDR1 and CDR2 are SGHVS and FQNEAQ. There are 13 residues in the CDR3. The DNA for the CDR3 is TGTGTCGCGGAGACAGATCTCAACAATGAGCAGTTCTTC. The encoded protein is CVAETDLNNEQFF.

The chain uses TRBV29-1 and TRBJ2-7, with TRBD1 identical over 10 bases. This CDR3 has 13 amino acids. V was pared by 6 bases and J by 3 bases, with 5 bases of the junction left unmatched. Germline V lookup: CDR1 SQVTM, CDR2 ANQGSEA. The CDR3 nucleotides read TGCAGCGTCTGGACAGGGGGGAACTACGAGCAGTACTTC. Residues: CSVWTGGNYEQYF.

The rearrangement joins TRBV12-3 or TRBV12-4 to TRBJ1-6; D remains ambiguous. The CDR3 covers 14 residues. V was cut by 1 base and J by 1 base, with 2 bases left in between. The CDR3 loop reads CASSLGSYNSPLHF. For the CDR3, the DNA is TGTGCCAGCAGTTTAGGTTCCTATAATTCACCCCTCCACTTT.

The gene calls are TRBV20-1 and TRBJ2-5; 11 bases fit TRBD2. Germline V gene sequence: CDR1 DFQATT, CDR2 SNEGSKA (reference sequence). The CDR3 runs 14 residues. The V segment lost 1 base and the J segment 2 bases; nucleotides outside the gene matches: 0. The CDR3 DNA reads TGCAGTGCTAGAGGACTAGCGGGGCAAGAGACCCAGTACTTC. Its translation is CSARGLAGQETQYF.

V usage is TRBV2 and J usage is TRBJ2-1, with TRBD1 as a possible D gene (6 bases). The CDR3 contains 12 residues. V gave up 5 bases and J gave up 7 bases, with 9 bases separating them. Germline V gene sequence: CDR1 SNHLY, CDR2 FYNNEI. CDR3 coding DNA: TGTGCCAGCAGTACCACAGGGAATGAGCAGTTCTTC. This sequence encodes CASSTTGNEQFF.

The J gene is TRBJ2-7, the V gene TRBV6-5; 9 nucleotides match TRBD1. There are 15 residues in the CDR3. V trimming: 8 bases; J trimming: 7 bases; junction bases outside the gene matches: 15. Per germline, CDR1 MNHEY and CDR2 SVGAGI. The CDR3 region is CASARIRTGEGEQYF. In DNA form, the CDR3 reads TGTGCCAGCGCTCGGATCAGGACAGGGGAAGGGGAGCAGTACTTC.

Details on this clonotype: The DNA is left out, because the CDR3 cannot be placed on it with certainty; the CDR3 is given as TCRdb lists it. The chain links TRBV12-3 or TRBV12-4 to TRBJ1-2. The CDR3 has 14 amino acids, counting both end residues. The CDR3 here is CASSLRVTVGLGTF.

The chain joins TRBV11-2 to TRBJ2-7, with D perhaps matching TRBD1 or TRBD2 (7 bases each). The germline V and J ends were trimmed by 6 bases and 2 bases, with 17 bases remaining between them. The V gene's germline CDR1 is SGHAT and CDR2 FQNNGV. The CDR3 consists of 15 residues. The CDR3 nucleotides read TGTGCCAGCAGTTCCAGGGGGGGTGGGACCTACGAGCAGTACTTC. Translated: CASSSRGGGTYEQYF.